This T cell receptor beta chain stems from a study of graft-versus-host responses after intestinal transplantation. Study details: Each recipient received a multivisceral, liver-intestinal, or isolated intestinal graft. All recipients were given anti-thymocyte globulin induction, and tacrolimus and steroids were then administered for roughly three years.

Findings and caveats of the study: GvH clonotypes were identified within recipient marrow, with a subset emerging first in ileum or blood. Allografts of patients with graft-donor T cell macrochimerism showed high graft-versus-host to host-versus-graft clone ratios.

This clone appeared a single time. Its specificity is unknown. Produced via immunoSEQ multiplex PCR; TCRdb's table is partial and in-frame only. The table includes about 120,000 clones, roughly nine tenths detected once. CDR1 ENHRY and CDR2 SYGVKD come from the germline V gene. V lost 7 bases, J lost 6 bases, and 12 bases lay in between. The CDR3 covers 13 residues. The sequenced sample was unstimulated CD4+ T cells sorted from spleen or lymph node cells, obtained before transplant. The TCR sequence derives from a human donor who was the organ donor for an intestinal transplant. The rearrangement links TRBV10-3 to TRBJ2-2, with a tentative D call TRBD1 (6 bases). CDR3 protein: CAINPQGAGELFF. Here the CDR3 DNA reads TGTGCCATCAATCCACAGGGTGCCGGGGAGCTGTTTTTT.